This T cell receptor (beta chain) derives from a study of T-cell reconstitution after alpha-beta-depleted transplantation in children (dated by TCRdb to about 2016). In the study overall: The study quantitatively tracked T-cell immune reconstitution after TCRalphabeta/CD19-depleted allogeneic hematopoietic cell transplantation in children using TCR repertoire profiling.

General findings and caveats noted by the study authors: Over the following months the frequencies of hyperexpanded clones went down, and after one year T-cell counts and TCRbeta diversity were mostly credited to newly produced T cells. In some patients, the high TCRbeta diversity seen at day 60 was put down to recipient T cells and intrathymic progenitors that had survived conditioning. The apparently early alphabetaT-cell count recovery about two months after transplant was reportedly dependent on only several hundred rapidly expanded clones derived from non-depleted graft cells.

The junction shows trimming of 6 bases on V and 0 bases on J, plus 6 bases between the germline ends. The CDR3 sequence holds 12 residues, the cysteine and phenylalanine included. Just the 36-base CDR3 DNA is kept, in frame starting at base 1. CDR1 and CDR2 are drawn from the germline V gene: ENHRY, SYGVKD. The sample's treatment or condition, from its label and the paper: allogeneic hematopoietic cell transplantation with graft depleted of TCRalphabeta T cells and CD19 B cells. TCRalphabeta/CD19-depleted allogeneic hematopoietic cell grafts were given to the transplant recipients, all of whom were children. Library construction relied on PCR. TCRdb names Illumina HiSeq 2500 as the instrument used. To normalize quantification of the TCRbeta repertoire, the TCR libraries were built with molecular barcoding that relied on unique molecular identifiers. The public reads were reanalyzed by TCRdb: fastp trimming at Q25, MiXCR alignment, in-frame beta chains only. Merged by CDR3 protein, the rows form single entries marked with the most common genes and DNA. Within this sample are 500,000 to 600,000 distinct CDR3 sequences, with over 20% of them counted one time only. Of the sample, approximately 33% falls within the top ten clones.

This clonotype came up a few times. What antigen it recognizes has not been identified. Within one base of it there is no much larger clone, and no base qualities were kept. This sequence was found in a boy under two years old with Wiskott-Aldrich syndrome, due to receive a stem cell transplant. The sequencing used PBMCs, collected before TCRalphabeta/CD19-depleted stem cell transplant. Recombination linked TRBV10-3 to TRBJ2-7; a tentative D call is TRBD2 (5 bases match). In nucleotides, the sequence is TGTGCCATCAGGGACTTCTCCTACGAGCAGTACTTC. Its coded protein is CAIRDFSYEQYF.